These 22 T cell receptor beta chains came from one sample sequenced in a study of brain metastases from non-small cell lung cancer. TCRdb keeps only in-frame clones here, not all; method: immunoSEQ multiplex PCR. This table holds over 1,000 clones, roughly nine tenths found once. The sequenced sample was tumor-adjacent normal tissue. Receptors were obtained from a donor at least 40 years old with non-small cell lung cancer.

The rearrangement joins TRBV6-1 to TRBJ1-5; no definite D call. CDR1 and CDR2 from the germline V gene are MNHNS and SASEGT. V shed 1 base and J shed 7 bases, with 11 bases lying between them. The CDR3 extends over 14 amino acids. CDR3 sequence: CASSEGTGVQPQHF. In DNA form, the CDR3 reads TGTGCCAGCAGTGAAGGCACGGGAGTACAGCCCCAGCATTTT.

This clone was seen only once. V gene TRBV6-5 combines with J gene TRBJ1-2; 7 bases map to TRBD1. Germline CDR1 and CDR2: MNHEY and SVGAGI. This CDR3 has 14 residues. Unmatched junction bases numbered 4, after V lost 5 bases and J lost 1 base. This CDR3 is CASSPGTVNYGYTF. CDR3 DNA sequence: TGTGCCAGCAGTCCGGGGACAGTTAACTATGGCTACACCTTC.

V is TRBV6-2 or TRBV6-3 and J is TRBJ2-7; 8 nucleotides line up with TRBD1. Germline-derived CDR1 and CDR2 are MNHEY and SVGEGT. There are 16 residues in the CDR3. J lost 0 bases, V lost 6 bases, and 10 bases had no gene match. The CDR3: CASSPLSGTGSYEQYF. The CDR3 coding sequence is TGTGCCAGCAGCCCGCTCTCAGGGACAGGCTCCTACGAGCAGTACTTC.

V is TRBV20-1 and J is TRBJ1-2, with a weak D call TRBD1 (5 bases). The V end was cut by 5 bases, the J end by 8 bases, with 12 bases between. Germline lookup yields CDR1 DFQATT and CDR2 SNEGSKA (reference sequence). This CDR3 has 11 amino acids. The CDR3 here is CSAGGKWGYTF. CDR3 sequence (DNA): TGCAGTGCTGGGGGGAAGTGGGGCTACACCTTC.

This chain connects TRBV30 to TRBJ1-6; D ambiguous. This CDR3 has 14 amino acids. From germline, CDR1 is GTSNPN and CDR2 SVGIG (reference sequence). V lost 0 bases, J lost 7 bases, and 10 bases lay in between. This CDR3 is CAWSVSGRNSPLHF. The CDR3 nucleotides read TGTGCCTGGAGTGTAAGCGGCAGAAATTCACCCCTCCACTTT.

This sequence joins TRBV30 and TRBJ1-1, with D tentatively TRBD1 (5 bases). Germline values: CDR1 GTSNPN, CDR2 SVGIG (reference sequence). The length of the CDR3 is 13 residues. Trimming took 5 bases from V and 0 from J, leaving 10 bases between them. The CDR3 sequence is CAWRTGMNTEAFF. The CDR3 DNA follows: TGTGCCTGGCGAACAGGCATGAACACTGAAGCTTTCTTT.

This sequence joins TRBV3-1 (or the pseudogene TRBV3-2) and TRBJ2-5, with D possibly TRBD2 on 6 matching bases. The ends were cut back, 0 bases at V and 2 bases at J, with 10 bases in the middle. The CDR3 covers 15 residues. Per germline, CDR1 LGHDT and CDR2 YNNKEL (reference sequence). CDR3 bases: TGTGCCAGCAGCCAAGATGGGGGGACTCAAGAGACCCAGTACTTC. Protein sequence: CASSQDGGTQETQYF.

The chain combines TRBV9 with TRBJ2-5; D remains ambiguous. The CDR3 has 13 amino acids. The germline V gene has CDR1 SGDLS and CDR2 YYNGEE. V was cut by 2 bases and J by 7 bases, with 12 bases left in between. The CDR3, as DNA: TGTGCCAGCAGCGTCGAGGTTGGTGGGACCCAGTACTTC. Residues: CASSVEVGGTQYF.

On this clone: Mismatch with germline at one junction end may stem from a read error. V gene TRBV29-1 combines with J gene TRBJ2-1; 7 bases are a match to TRBD2. The CDR3 is 15 residues long. Germline V gene data show CDR1 as SQVTM and CDR2 as ANQGSEA. CDR3 amino acids: CSVEGRLASHNEQFF. CDR3 bases: TGCAGCGTTGAGGGCCGACTAGCCTCCCACAATGAGCAGTTCTTC.

V usage is TRBV10-3 and J usage is TRBJ1-5; D might be TRBD1 (5 bases). The CDR3 length is 17 residues. V was cut by 0 bases and J by 8 bases, with 20 bases left in between. The V gene's germline CDR1 is ENHRY and CDR2 SYGVKD. The chain's CDR3 is CAISESMSGGAGEPQHF. CDR3 nucleotide sequence: TGTGCCATCAGTGAGTCCATGAGCGGCGGGGCAGGAGAGCCCCAGCATTTT.

This chain uses TRBV7-3 with TRBJ1-6, with D possibly TRBD1 on 5 matching bases. CDR1 SGHTA and CDR2 FQGTGA come from the germline V gene. The CDR3 is made up of 16 amino acids. Trimming took off 5 bases at V and 10 bases at J, with 21 bases between the two ends. The CDR3 DNA is TGTGCCAGCAGCCGAGGCATCAGGGAGTCTCGCTCACCCCTCCACTTT. Its protein is CASSRGIRESRSPLHF. Full variable domain (missing parts from reference TRBV7-3 and TRBJ1-6): GAGVSQTPSNKVTEKGKYVELRCDPISGHTALYWYRQSLGQGPEFLIYFQGTGAADDSGLPNDRFFAVRPEGSVSTLKIQRTERGDSAVYLCASSRGIRESRSPLHFGNGTRLTVT.

The chain combines TRBV12-5 with TRBJ1-5; 10 bases are shared with TRBD1. CDR1 is LGHNT, CDR2 FRNRAP, per germline. The V gene end was trimmed by 5 bases and the J gene end by 6 bases; junction bases not matched to a gene: 4. The length of the CDR3 is 14 residues. In DNA, the CDR3 is TGTGCTAGTGGTCCGGGACAGGGGCTTCAGCCCCAGCATTTT. Translation: CASGPGQGLQPQHF.

Here the CDR3 reads CASSPRRENEQFF. CDR3 DNA: TGCGCCAGCAGCCCCAGGAGAGAGAATGAGCAGTTCTTC. This rearrangement joins TRBV4-1 to TRBJ2-1; D remains ambiguous. The CDR3 loop spans 13 amino acids. Germline V gene data show CDR1 as MGHRA and CDR2 as YSYEKL. V lost 4 bases to trimming and J lost 7 bases, with 11 bases between them.

This chain links TRBV28 with TRBJ1-1; D is undetermined. Germline V gene lookup returns CDR1 MDHEN and CDR2 SYDVKM. The length of the CDR3 is 13 residues. V gave up 5 bases and J gave up 1 base, with 8 bases separating them. The CDR3 loop is CASSPSKNTEAFF. For the CDR3, the DNA is TGTGCCAGCAGTCCCTCCAAGAACACTGAAGCTTTCTTT.

V gene TRBV3-1 (or the pseudogene TRBV3-2) combines with J gene TRBJ1-3; no firm D call. CDR1 is LGHDT and CDR2 is YNNKEL in the germline V gene (reference sequence). The CDR3 has 15 amino acids. V was pared by 2 bases and J by 4 bases, with 12 bases between. CDR3 amino acids: CASSQKWQTGNTIYF. The CDR3 DNA sequence: TGTGCCAGCAGCCAAAAGTGGCAGACCGGAAACACCATATATTTT.

The CDR3 is CASSQEATYEQYF. The CDR3 coding sequence is TGTGCCAGCAGCCAAGAGGCGACTTACGAGCAGTACTTC. The gene calls are TRBV3-1 (or the pseudogene TRBV3-2) and TRBJ2-7; D uncertain. The length of the CDR3 is 13 residues. Trimming cost V 0 bases and J 4 bases, with 7 bases left between them. The germline gives CDR1 LGHDT, CDR2 YNNKEL (reference sequence).

V and J are TRBV5-5 and TRBJ1-2; tentatively, D is TRBD1 (5 bases). CDR1 is SGHKS and CDR2 is YYEKEE in the germline V gene (reference sequence). The V end lost 0 bases, the J end lost 5 bases, and 14 bases lay between the germline ends. The CDR3 loop spans 15 amino acids. Here the CDR3 DNA reads TGTGCCAGCAGCTTGGCCCCCAGGGCAGCTTATGGCTACACCTTC. It codes for CASSLAPRAAYGYTF. The complete variable domain, with remaining parts taken from reference TRBV5-5 and TRBJ1-2, reads DAGVTQSPTHLIKTRGQQVTLRCSPISGHKSVSWYQQVLGQGPQFIFQYYEKEERGRGNFPDRFSARQFPNYSSELNVNALLLGDSALYLCASSLAPRAAYGYTFGSGTRLTVV.

This chain uses TRBV4-1 with TRBJ1-1; a weak D match, TRBD1 (6 bases). Trimming took off 4 bases at V and 2 bases at J, with 14 bases between the two ends. Germline V lookup: CDR1 MGHRA, CDR2 YSYEKL. This CDR3 region has 15 residues. CDR3 loop: CASSRGGGGNTEAFF. CDR3 nucleotides: TGCGCCAGCAGCCGAGGTGGAGGGGGAAACACTGAAGCTTTCTTT.

This clone was counted a few times. CDR3 loop: CASRGAGALNSNQPQHF. Here the CDR3 DNA reads TGTGCCAGTAGGGGAGCGGGAGCACTAAATAGCAATCAGCCCCAGCATTTT. V usage is TRBV19 and J usage is TRBJ1-5; D gene unclear. Germline V lookup: CDR1 LNHDA, CDR2 SQIVND (reference sequence). The CDR3 runs 17 residues. The V end lost 6 bases, the J end lost 0 bases, and 18 bases lay between the germline ends.

The CDR3 is CASRETGLRAFF. The CDR3 coding sequence is TGTGCCAGCAGGGAAACAGGGTTGAGGGCTTTCTTT. The chain uses TRBV2 and TRBJ1-1, with D perhaps TRBD1 (6 bases). V was cut by 6 bases and J by 11 bases, with 16 bases left in between. From germline, CDR1 is SNHLY and CDR2 FYNNEI. The CDR3 extends over 12 amino acids.

The chain recombines TRBV2 with TRBJ1-4; a possible D gene is TRBD1 (5 bases). In germline, CDR1 is SNHLY, CDR2 FYNNEI. V lost 9 bases, J lost 3 bases, and 11 bases lay in between. The CDR3 totals 13 residues. CDR3 loop: CASSGLANEKLFF. The CDR3 DNA reads TGTGCCAGTTCAGGGTTGGCTAATGAAAAACTGTTTTTT.

V usage is TRBV24-1 and J usage is TRBJ2-2; TRBD1 is a possible D gene (6 bases). The V end lost 5 bases, the J end lost 7 bases, and 10 bases lay between the germline ends. This CDR3 is 13 amino acids long. CDR1 KGHDR and CDR2 SFDVKD come from the germline V gene. This CDR3 reads CATSGRGHGELFF. The CDR3 nucleotides read TGTGCCACCAGTGGCAGGGGTCACGGGGAGCTGTTTTTT.